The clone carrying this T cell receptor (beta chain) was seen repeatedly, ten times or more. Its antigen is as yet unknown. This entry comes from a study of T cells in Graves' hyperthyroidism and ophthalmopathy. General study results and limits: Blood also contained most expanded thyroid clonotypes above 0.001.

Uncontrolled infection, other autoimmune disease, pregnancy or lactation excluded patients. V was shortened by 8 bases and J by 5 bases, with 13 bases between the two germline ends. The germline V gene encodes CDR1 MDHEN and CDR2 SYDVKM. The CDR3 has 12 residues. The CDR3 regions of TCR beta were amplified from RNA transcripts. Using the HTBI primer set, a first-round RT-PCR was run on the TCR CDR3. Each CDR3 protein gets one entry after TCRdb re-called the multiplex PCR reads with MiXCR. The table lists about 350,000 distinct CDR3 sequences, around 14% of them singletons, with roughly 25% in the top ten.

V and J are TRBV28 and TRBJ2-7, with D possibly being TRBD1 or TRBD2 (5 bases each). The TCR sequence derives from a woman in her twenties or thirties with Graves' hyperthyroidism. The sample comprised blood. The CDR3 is CASGGFPHEQYF. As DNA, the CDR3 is TGTGCCAGCGGGGGATTTCCCCACGAGCAGTACTTC. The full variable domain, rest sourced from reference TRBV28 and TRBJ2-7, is DVKVTQSSRYLVKRTGEKVFLECVQDMDHENMFWYRQDPGLGLRLIYFSYDVKMKEKGDIPEGYSVSREKKERFSLILESASTNQTSMYLCASGGFPHEQYFGPGTRLTVT.